The present entry profiles one T cell receptor beta chain with its context. Its antigen remains unidentified. Per-nucleotide qualities are absent, and no much larger clonotype sits a single base away. The data were obtained in a study of cytomegalovirus exposure and HLA in healthy donors (dated by TCRdb to 2016 to 2017). With regard to the full study: In an earlier analysis of approximately 640 of the donors, 276 Gb of sequence data and 90 million to 120 million unique TCR beta sequences from about 180 million T cells were reported. Roughly 300 gigabases of sequencing data and approximately 84 million unique TCR sequences were included in an early release covering 550 to 650 HLA-typed donors. Of the roughly 400 genotyped donors, about 80% fell in the genetic ancestry cluster associated with self-reported Caucasian donors. The study aimed to test whether cataloging public T cell receptors could reveal signatures of past pathogen exposure. The study profiled the T cell repertoires of more than 500 subjects by immunosequencing and related them to cytomegalovirus serostatus. In addition to the first cohort of 666 subjects, a separate validation cohort of 120 different subjects was used. The study combined high-throughput TCR immunosequencing, statistical association of individual TCRs with disease status, and machine learning to predict cytomegalovirus infection status. A later analysis re-analyzed previously published TCR beta repertoires from approximately 700 donors and added high-resolution HLA genotyping to study TCR occurrence patterns. The later analysis used no new phenotypic data to find candidate immune exposures, relying instead on TCR beta sequences and their occurrence across donors. To decide whether each TCR beta V gene segment behaved as functional or pseudogenic, an earlier analysis of approximately 590 of the donors relied on high-throughput TCR beta sequencing. Alongside the repertoire data, information on donor age, sex, ethnicity and CMV serostatus was compiled. A later genetic analysis used genome-wide SNP genotypes for about 55% of the 666 donors, treating that subset as a discovery cohort. Every discovery cohort repertoire had been produced on one sequencing platform. HLA typing included class I and class II loci at four-digit resolution. Typing coverage varied by locus: roughly 620-630 donors for A, B, C, DRB1 and DQB1; roughly 560 for DQA1; approximately 610 for DPA1; around 490 for DPB1. Several DR-DQ haplotypes were treated as single units for association and clustering because of strong linkage in the cohort. Across about 380 genotyped donors of the cohort, an average of about 200,000 unique TCR beta nucleotide sequences per donor were sequenced, and around 20% of those sequences were non-productive.

The research as a whole found: The earlier analysis of about 600 of the donors excluded some 16 rarely observed V segments, including chromosome 9 orphons, because counts were too low. In vitro tests confirmed that a few of the cytomegalovirus-associated TCR beta chains recognize cytomegalovirus antigens. Some IMGT-functional V segments, including TRBV6-2 and TRBV6-3, could not be told apart with the 87-base-pair reads, so those segments were excluded. Compared with the roughly 700-donor mean, donors in an Asian-associated ancestry cluster had fewer N-insertions in productive TCRs, according to a later genetic analysis. A further reported finding was that TCR beta sequences accurately predicted the HLA-A and HLA-B alleles for most subjects in the first cohort. Because HLA typing was missing for some donors at each locus, association tests included only the typed subset. In a later analysis, 16,951 TCR beta sequences were associated with specific HLA alleles at a false discovery rate of 0.05. For the cohort, immune exposure information was limited to CMV serostatus. In a later analysis, most CMV-associated TCR beta chains were found to appear HLA-restricted, with HLA associations seemingly driven largely by CMV exposure. In a later analysis, several top co-occurrence clusters were reported to appear linked to parvovirus B19, influenza, CMV and Epstein-Barr virus. Strong co-occurrence of HLA alleles, especially DR and DQ, made assigning TCR associations to individual alleles difficult. Presence/absence analyses assumed roughly uniform sequencing depth across donors, an assumption that may not hold. A later analysis found that TCR association rates varied across HLA loci, with DRB1 alleles showing the most associated TCRs and HLA-C alleles the fewest. In both the original and validation cohorts, the classifier was reported to diagnose cytomegalovirus status with high specificity and sensitivity. Only TCR beta chains were sequenced in this cohort, and the absence of alpha or paired-chain data limited detectable features. The authors suggested that the approach could potentially be generalized to other disease states and immunological phenotypes. Most TCR sequences were observed very rarely across donors, whereas some public TCRs were present in many individuals. In a later analysis, HLA-associated TCR beta chains showed more clonal expansion and lower generation probabilities than non-associated chains that were equally common. In an earlier analysis of approximately 590 of the donors, most TCR beta V segments were observed in productive rearrangements about 87% or about 30% of the time, broadly matching IMGT annotations. Linkage disequilibrium might explain the correlated functional status among segregating V segments, but an unknown experimental factor could not be ruled out. In a later genetic analysis, a missense DCLRE1C variant was associated with V-gene and J-gene trimming of TCR beta chains, and the association was replicated in an independent cohort. A cluster of highly shared sequence variants was judged likely to be a technical artifact of the sequencing pipeline. The study gave a list of around 170 TCR beta chains associated with cytomegalovirus.

CDR3 length: 15 amino acids, cysteine to phenylalanine. The DNA shown is the 45-base CDR3, in frame from base 1. The V end gives up 3 bases and the J end 3 bases, leaving 7 bases in the junction not matched to a gene. CDR1 and CDR2 are read off the germline V gene as MGHRA and YSYEKL. Preparation of the library involved the immunoSEQ multiplex PCR assay. A mixture of 60 forward primers for TCR Vbeta segments and 13 reverse primers for TCR Jbeta segments was used in the multiplex PCR. Amplification of the CDR3 region of rearranged TCR beta genes was performed with a multiplex PCR assay on genomic DNA. The amplified TCR beta libraries were sequenced on the Illumina HiSeq System as 87-base-pair reads. As for the authors' bioinformatics: In a later analysis, some 80 million unique TCR beta chains were counted across the roughly 610 repertoires, and roughly 10 million of these chains were shared by at least two donors. To remove PCR and sequencing errors, raw reads were error-corrected and collapsed into unique sequences using a nearest-neighbor algorithm that merged closely related sequences. CDR3 sequences were aligned to IMGT reference sequences to assign V, D and J gene segments. For a sequence to be retained, at least a six-nucleotide match to both a V gene segment and a J gene segment was required. A rearrangement was called productive if the CDR3 had no stop codons and remained in frame with V and J, and every other rearrangement was called non-productive. Following IMGT convention, CDR3 was defined as the stretch from the second conserved V-encoded cysteine up to the conserved J-encoded phenylalanine. In an earlier analysis of roughly 610 of the donors, sequences lacking an unambiguous match to a single V gene segment were excluded. An earlier analysis of a few hundred of the donors classified V segments as functional when productive rearrangements were above 56.7% and as segregating when the standard deviation between donors was above 5%. A statistical classification framework was built to diagnose cytomegalovirus status from the catalog of TCR beta chain sequences. A later analysis assigned V and J genes by comparing TCR nucleotide sequences with IMGT/GENE-DB human TR gene sequences. The TCRdist pipeline was used in a later analysis to assign CDR3 sequences and most-parsimonious VDJ recombination scenarios. In a later analysis, each TCR beta chain was defined by its CDR3 amino acid sequence together with its V-gene family, and reads lacking a unique V-gene family were excluded. A later analysis removed roughly 590 highly shared, low-generation-probability nucleotide sequences to deal with suspected cross-contamination and a sequencing artifact. For each public chain, a later analysis derived a clonal expansion index from normalized ranks of inferred template counts within each repertoire. A later analysis computed generation probabilities with a VDJ recombination model fitted to out-of-frame rearrangements, and checked the results against IGoR. A later analysis scored TCR-TCR, TCR-HLA and TCR-CMV co-occurrence with hypergeometric tests, applying a repertoire-size bias correction to TCR pairs. A later analysis estimated false discovery rates by permuting HLA or CMV assignments 20 times. A later analysis grouped co-occurring TCRs with DBSCAN, adding TCRdist sequence similarity when clustering within HLA-allele-positive subsets. Repertoires with fewer than 30,000 or more than 120,000 public chains, plus five repertoires with anomalous nucleotide sharing, were excluded from co-occurrence clustering. This is the immuneACCESS table as TCRdb keeps it, with only in-frame sequences that have V and J called. A part of the clones is gone; compared with another copy, unresolved V genes explain less than half, and the rest is unexplained. V and J calls and clone size come straight from that table; D and trimming were deduced from the DNA. In this sample the table shows approximately 170,000 clones, around 80% of which occur a single time. 0.95% to 1.5% of the sample rests with the top ten.

The cohort consisted of approximately 690 healthy bone marrow donors. At the time of sampling, all cohort members were nominally healthy, though unrecorded immune exposures were likely present. The donor tested CMV seronegative, placing the donor among the 350 or so seronegative members of the cohort. A peripheral blood sample was collected from each donor, and TCR beta sequencing was performed on peripheral blood mononuclear cells. The Qiagen DNeasy Blood Extraction Kit was used to extract genomic DNA from the blood cell samples. This sequence uses TRBV4-1 and TRBJ2-7; 8 bases in the middle match TRBD2. Sequencing was performed on PBMCs. This clonotype was sampled from a boy younger than 10 in good health and CMV-seronegative. CDR3 sequence: CASSQNPGLDYEQYF. The DNA sequence is TGCGCCAGCAGCCAGAATCCGGGACTAGACTACGAGCAGTACTTC.